This TCR beta chain was captured in a study of blood T cell repertoires in COVID-19. Germline values: CDR1 WSHSY, CDR2 SAAADI. Trimming removed 4 bases from V and 13 bases from J, with 13 bases in between. The CDR3 extends over 11 amino acids. The study recruited people aged roughly 18 to 100 years across more than 20 US areas. TCRdb's copy holds only in-frame clones and misses some; the assay was immunoSEQ multiplex PCR. The data contain about 260,000 clones, about 87% of them seen just once; the ten biggest clones take up approximately 4%. The rearrangement uses TRBV10-2 and TRBJ1-2, with a possible D match to TRBD1 (6 bases). The receptor comes from a woman in her 30s with acute COVID-19. The sequencing input was PBMCs or T cells enriched from blood (not recorded which). In DNA form, the CDR3 reads TGCGCCAGCAGTGCGGCTGGACAGAGCACCTTC. It translates to CASSAAGQSTF.